The T cell receptor beta chain described here comes from a study of blood T cell repertoires in COVID-19. At the level of the study: COVID-19 samples from acute and convalescent phases originated in the United States, Italy and Spain. PBMCs, B-cell-depleted T cells, or T cells were the source of the cDNA or gDNA that made up the material.

Study processing details: By means of reference gene primer amplification, nucleated cell counts were estimated. Method: immunoSEQ multiplex PCR; TCRdb's copy keeps in-frame clones and lacks some. The DNA gave D and trimming, while V, J and clone size come from that table. The data contain about 240,000 clones, around 90% of them singletons. Trimming shortened V by 4 bases and J by 7 bases, and 17 bases separated the two germline ends. CDR3 length: 14 amino acids. CDR1 and CDR2 (germline): SGHRS, YFSETQ. The TCR comes from a woman in her 70s with active or convalescent COVID-19. The rearrangement joins TRBV5-1 to TRBJ1-2; D remains unclear. Sequencing used peripheral blood. This CDR3 reads CASSQSLEITGYTF. The CDR3, as DNA: TGCGCCAGCAGCCAATCGTTAGAGATTACTGGCTACACCTTC.